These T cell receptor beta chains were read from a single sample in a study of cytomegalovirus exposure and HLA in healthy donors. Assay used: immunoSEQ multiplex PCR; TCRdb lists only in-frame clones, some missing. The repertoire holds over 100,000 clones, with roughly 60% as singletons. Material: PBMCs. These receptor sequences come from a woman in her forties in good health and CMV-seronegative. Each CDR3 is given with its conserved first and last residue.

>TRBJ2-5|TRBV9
CASSVAGSGGIQETQYF
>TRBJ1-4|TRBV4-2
CASSPPGQGDSEKLFF
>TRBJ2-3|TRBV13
CASSLLQQGGSSTDTQYF
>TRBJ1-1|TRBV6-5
CASSADRGQEAFF
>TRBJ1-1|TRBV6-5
CASSYQWEDAEAFF
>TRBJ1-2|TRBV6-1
CASSPAGGAVYGYTF
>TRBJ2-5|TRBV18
CASSPIQETQYF
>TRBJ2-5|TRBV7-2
CASSRNAGEETQYF
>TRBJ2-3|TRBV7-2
CASSLRPSGGTDTQYF
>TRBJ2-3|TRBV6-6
CASSRTDTQYF
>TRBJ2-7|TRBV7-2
CASSLTDLSYEQYF
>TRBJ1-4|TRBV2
CASRNSPTGNLEGVFF
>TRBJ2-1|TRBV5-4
CASSLWLGNEQFF
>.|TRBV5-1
CASSLTGAYEQYF
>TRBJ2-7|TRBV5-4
CASSLDGGSREYF
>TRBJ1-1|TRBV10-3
CAISAGTGYTEAFF
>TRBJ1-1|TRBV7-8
CASSLGGIFTEAFF
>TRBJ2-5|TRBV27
CASSQGGGRETQYF
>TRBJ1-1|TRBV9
CASRMVAGINTEAFF
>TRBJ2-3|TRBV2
CASSFFGGRSSTDTQYF
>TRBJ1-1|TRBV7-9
CASSLGAFEAFF
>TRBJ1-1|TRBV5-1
CASANPRGTEAFF
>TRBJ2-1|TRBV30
CAWSQGAGGRFF
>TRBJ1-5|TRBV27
CASSPDFSNQPQHF
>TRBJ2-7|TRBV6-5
CASSSTGGSYEQYF
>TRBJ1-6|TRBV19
CASSIQGAYSPLHF
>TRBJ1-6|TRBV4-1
CASSQAIQLKDNSPLHF
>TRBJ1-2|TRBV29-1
CSVLREGFYGYTF
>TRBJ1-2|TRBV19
CASSIGHGYTF
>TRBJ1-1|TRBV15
CATSRDETMDEAFF
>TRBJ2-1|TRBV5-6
CASSDSGGINEQFF
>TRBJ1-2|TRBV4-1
CASSQDWAVDRGNYGYTF
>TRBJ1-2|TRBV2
CASSYRQGDYGYTF
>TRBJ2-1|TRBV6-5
CASSYLPAPPYNEQFF
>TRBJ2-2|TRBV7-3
CASSLPSGANTGELFF
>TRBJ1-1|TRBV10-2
CASSELSRGLTEAFF
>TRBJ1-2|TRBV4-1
CASSYGFGATGTGVNYGYTF
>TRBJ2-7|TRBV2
CASSRTGRYEQYF